Listed below are T cell receptor beta chains from one sample, sequenced in a study of long-term antiretroviral therapy in people with HIV. Clones were sequenced by immunoSEQ multiplex PCR, and TCRdb holds only the in-frame ones, with some missing. The table shows 25,000 to 35,000 clones, with about 97% occurring only once. The specimen was unsorted PBMCs, collected 6.9 years after starting antiretroviral therapy. All receptors come from a man aged 25-45 years with HIV. CDR3s include the opening cysteine and the closing phenylalanine or tryptophan. Fields, in order: D gene, V gene, J gene, clone size, CDR3 DNA, CDR3 protein. A D gene is named only where the DNA matches it firmly. The listing skips clone size in some rows; elsewhere it reads once, few, many or a size class.

.	TRBV19	TRBJ1-4	.	TGTGCCACCAACGGCCGAGGGTATGAAAAACTGTTTTTT	CATNGRGYEKLFF
.	TRBV18	TRBJ1-5	.	TGTGCCAGCTCACCCCAGCGCAATCAGCCCCAGCATTTT	CASSPQRNQPQHF
.	TRBV29-1	TRBJ2-6	.	TGCAGCGTTGATTCTGGGACGGGGGCCCTCTCTGGGGCCAACGTCCTGACTTTC	CSVDSGTGALSGANVLTF
.	TRBV6-5	TRBJ2-1	.	TGTGCCAGCAGTCCCCGTAATGAGCAGTTCTTC	CASSPRNEQFF
.	TRBV25-1	TRBJ2-7	.	TGTGCCAGCAAGGGGGGCGAGGGACTCCCCAACCACGAGCAGTACTTC	CASKGGEGLPNHEQYF
.	TRBV19	TRBJ1-2	.	TGTGCCAGTAGAGACAGCTTAATTAACTATGGCTACACCTTC	CASRDSLINYGYTF
.	TRBV19	TRBJ1-1	.	TGTGCCAGTAGTAACTCGTTGTACACTGAAGCTTTCTTT	CASSNSLYTEAFF
.	TRBV6-1	TRBJ1-5	.	TGTGCCAGCAGTCCCTTCGTGGAAAGTCAGCCCCAGCATTTT	CASSPFVESQPQHF
.	TRBV7-6	TRBJ1-1	.	TGTGCCAGCAGCCGCTACAATCCTAGAGGCGAGGACACTGAAGCTTTCTTT	CASSRYNPRGEDTEAFF
.	TRBV9	TRBJ1-1	.	TGTGCCAGCAGCGTACACGGGAACACTGAAGCTTTCTTT	CASSVHGNTEAFF
TRBD2	TRBV9	TRBJ2-7	.	TGTGCCAGCAGCGTAGCAGCGGGAACCTACGAGCAGTACTTC	CASSVAAGTYEQYF
TRBD1	TRBV9	TRBJ2-7	.	TGTGCCAGCAGCAAAACAGGGGGCTACGAGCAGTACTTC	CASSKTGGYEQYF
.	TRBV4-1	TRBJ1-2	.	TGCGCCAGCAGCCAAGAGGGGACTAACTATGGCTACACCTTC	CASSQEGTNYGYTF
.	TRBV30	TRBJ1-1	once	TGTGCCTGGGGGGTTAGCTACACTGAAGCTTTCTTT	CAWGVSYTEAFF
.	TRBV30	TRBJ2-5	.	TGTGCCTGGAGTGTTTCGGGGTTAGTGGGGACCCAGTACTTC	CAWSVSGLVGTQYF
TRBD2	TRBV7-8	TRBJ2-7	medium-sized	TGTGCCAGCAGCCCTAGCGGGAGTCGCGAGCAGTACTTC	CASSPSGSREQYF
TRBD2	TRBV5-1	TRBJ2-3	.	TGCGCCAGCAGCTATAGCGGGAGCCCAGATACGCAGTATTTT	CASSYSGSPDTQYF
TRBD2	TRBV11-2	TRBJ2-7	.	TGTGCCAGCAGCTTCACCGCCGGGGGGACCTACGAGCAGTACTTC	CASSFTAGGTYEQYF
.	TRBV2	TRBJ2-5	.	TGTGCCAGTGGGGTGCGGTCGGAGACCCAGTACTTC	CASGVRSETQYF
.	TRBV5-5	TRBJ1-1	.	TGTGCCAGCAGCTTGCGTCACCTTGAAGAAGCTTTCTTT	CASSLRHLEEAFF
.	TRBV4-1	TRBJ2-2	few	TGCGCCAGCAGCCGGGCGGAGAGCACCGGGGAGCTGTTTTTT	CASSRAESTGELFF
.	TRBV10-1	TRBJ2-1	.	TGCGCCAGCAGCGAAATCCCCTCCCTCCCCGGAGGCCGCAATACGCAGCAGTTCTTC	CASSEIPSLPGGRNTQQFF
TRBD1	TRBV19	TRBJ1-5	once	TGTGCCAGTAGTATAGGGTTAGGGACAGTAAGAATCAGCCCCCAGCATTTT	CASSIGLGTVRISPQHF
TRBD2	TRBV7-7	TRBJ2-2	.	TGTGCTAGCAGCCCCTCGGGGGGGGCGTACACCGGGGAGCTGTTTTTT	CASSPSGGAYTGELFF
TRBD2	TRBV19	TRBJ2-1	.	TGTGCCAGTAGTATAATCCCGATGGGCGGGAGGGCGAATGAGCAGTTCTTC	CASSIIPMGGRANEQFF
TRBD2	TRBV5-4	TRBJ2-3	few	TGTGCCAGCAGCTACGGACTAGCGGGGGACCGAGGTACGCAGTATTTT	CASSYGLAGDRGTQYF
TRBD1	TRBV6-6	TRBJ2-1	.	TGTGCCAGCAGCCCCACGGGACAGGGGAGTCTTAATGAGCAGTTCTTC	CASSPTGQGSLNEQFF
.	TRBV6-6	TRBJ2-5	.	TGTGCCAGCGGCCCTTCCCTGCAAGAGACCCAGTACTTC	CASGPSLQETQYF
.	TRBV11-3	TRBJ2-3	.	TGTGCCAGCAGCTCCCGGACCTCCAAGACGGATACGCAGTATTTT	CASSSRTSKTDTQYF
TRBD1	TRBV2	TRBJ1-3	.	TGTGCCAGCAGCAGGGACAGGGCTGGAAACACCATATATTTT	CASSRDRAGNTIYF
.	TRBV30	TRBJ1-5	.	TGTGCCTCGGACCTTCAGCCCCAGCATTTT	CASDLQPQHF
TRBD2	TRBV6-1	TRBJ2-7	.	TGTGCCAGCGCTCAATCCGGCGGGGGGTCCTACGAGCAGTACTTC	CASAQSGGGSYEQYF
TRBD2	TRBV6-6	TRBJ2-5	.	TGTGCCAGCAGTCCCGGGACTAGCGGGAAGAAAGAGACCCAGTACTTC	CASSPGTSGKKETQYF
.	TRBV4-3	TRBJ1-4	.	TGCGCCAGCAGCCAAGATTGGGGAATGGGGCAGAACAGTGAAAAACTGTTTTTT	CASSQDWGMGQNSEKLFF
.	TRBV6-5	TRBJ2-7	.	TGTGCCAGCAGTTACGCGGGAATCTCCTACGAGCAGTACTTC	CASSYAGISYEQYF
TRBD2	TRBV6-5	TRBJ2-1	.	TGTGCCAGCAGGGATCTAGCGGGGGGGCCCCAGTTCTTC	CASRDLAGGPQFF
TRBD1	TRBV19	TRBJ1-1	.	TGTGCCAGTAGTATCGGGACAGGTCTTACTGAAGCTTTCTTT	CASSIGTGLTEAFF
TRBD1	TRBV5-1	TRBJ2-7	once	TGCGCCAGCAGCCAGGACAGGGGCGAGCAGTACTTC	CASSQDRGEQYF
.	TRBV12-5	TRBJ2-7	.	TGTGCTAGTACCCAAGGCGGGTACTCCTACGAGCAGTACTTC	CASTQGGYSYEQYF
.	TRBV11-2	TRBJ1-4	.	TGTGCCAGCAGCTTGGCGGTTGCTGCAACTAATGAAAAACTGTTTTTT	CASSLAVAATNEKLFF
.	TRBV7-3	TRBJ2-1	.	TGTGCCAGCAGCTTAAGTGAGCAGTTCTTC	CASSLSEQFF
.	TRBV11-2	TRBJ2-7	.	TGTGCCAGCAGCTTCGCTACTGCAGGCTACGAGCAGTACTTC	CASSFATAGYEQYF
.	TRBV6-5	TRBJ1-1	.	TGTGCCAGCAGTTACTCGCCGGGGGGCCTCGGCGGTGAAGCTTTCTTT	CASSYSPGGLGGEAFF
.	TRBV19	TRBJ1-4	.	TGTGCCAGTAGTATGGCGGGGCCGGGGGAAAAACTGTTTTTT	CASSMAGPGEKLFF
TRBD1	TRBV30	TRBJ1-5	.	TGTGCCTGGAGTCCGGGACAGGGCCCAAATCAGCCCCAGCATTTT	CAWSPGQGPNQPQHF
.	TRBV10-3	TRBJ2-1	once	TGTGCCATCAGGGGTGGGGGGAACCACAATGAGCAGTTCTTC	CAIRGGGNHNEQFF
.	TRBV5-1	TRBJ2-5	once	TGCGCCAGCAGCTTGGCCCCGGGAAGCCAAGAGACCCAGTACTTC	CASSLAPGSQETQYF
.	TRBV6-1	TRBJ2-5	few	TGTGCCAGCAGTGATAGCCGGGAAGAGACCCAGTACTTC	CASSDSREETQYF